This T cell receptor beta chain stems from a study of shared clonotypes between healthy human individuals. Study in general: Per donor, three plates held CD4 naive cells, three held CD4 memory, two held CD8 naive and one held CD8 memory.

Deletions cut 4 bases from V and 11 bases from J, with 17 bases between. This CDR3 has 13 residues. Germline V gives CDR1 MNHNS, CDR2 SASEGT. A remark on this clone: What it binds is unknown.

The authors loaded 200 ng DNA, about 30,000 T cell genomes, into sorted-subset replicate PCRs. The assay was immunoSEQ multiplex PCR, and TCRdb's table has in-frame clones only and misses some. The table has some 2 million clones, over 85% seen once. Overall study findings and caveats: Several donors held about 4.5% of naive CD4 clonotypes in common.

This chain joins TRBV6-1 and TRBJ1-1; tentatively, D is TRBD1 (5 bases). Material for sequencing was naive CD4+ T cells sorted from blood. Subset specified: CD45RA+ positively selected. This TCR was recovered from a young man in good health. CDR3 residues: CASSAPGLAEAFF. The CDR3 DNA reads TGTGCCAGCAGTGCCCCAGGGTTGGCGGAGGCTTTCTTT.